The rows below give T cell receptor beta chains drawn from one sample of a study of T-cell memory formation after mild COVID-19. A single record per CDR3 protein comes from TCRdb applying MiXCR to the 5' RACE reads. The table includes 250,000 to 300,000 distinct CDR3 sequences, 15% to 20% detected once. The sequenced material came from PBMCs or a T cell subset sorted from them (not recorded which). Receptor source: a man between 18 and 35 years old who had mild COVID-19 (a few samples of this study predate the infection). Cell type and time point are not known. The CDR3 runs from the conserved cysteine through the conserved F or W. The order of the fields is V gene, clone size, CDR3 length, D gene, J gene, CDR3 protein, CDR3 DNA. A D gene is named only where the DNA matches it firmly. Where a row states a size, it is once, few, many or the class of an expanded clone; other rows omit it.

>TRBV28|many|16|TRBD1|TRBJ2-2
CASTLTGGANTGELFF
TGTGCCAGCACACTGACAGGGGGCGCGAACACCGGGGAGCTGTTTTTT
>TRBV7-2|few|14|-|TRBJ1-4
CASSLGQGLEKLFF
TGTGCCAGCAGCTTAGGGCAGGGGCTTGAAAAACTGTTTTTT
>TRBV30|-|13|-|TRBJ2-7
CAWSAPPYYEQYF
TGTGCCTGGAGTGCTCCACCCTACTACGAGCAGTACTTC
>TRBV5-6|-|14|-|TRBJ2-7
CASSPGAGAYEQYF
TGTGCCAGCAGCCCGGGGGCAGGGGCCTACGAGCAGTACTTC
>TRBV10-2|-|14|TRBD1|TRBJ2-7
CASRDRGRLPQQYF
TGCGCCAGCCGGGACAGGGGGCGATTGCCCCAGCAGTACTTC
>TRBV28|-|11|-|TRBJ1-2
CASSSVPGYTF
TGTGCCAGCAGCTCAGTCCCTGGCTACACCTTC
>TRBV20-1|few|13|-|TRBJ2-7
CSAPKAEAYEQYF
TGCAGTGCCCCCAAGGCGGAGGCCTACGAGCAGTACTTC
>TRBV12-3/TRBV12-4|few|16|-|TRBJ1-5
CASSSRRGGGNQPQHF
TGTGCCAGCAGCTCTAGAAGGGGAGGAGGCAATCAGCCCCAGCATTTT
>TRBV2|few|12|TRBD1|TRBJ2-7
CASMGQWNEQYF
TGTGCCAGTATGGGACAGTGGAACGAGCAGTACTTC
>TRBV7-9|few|12|-|TRBJ1-1
CASSPHNFEAFF
TGTGCCAGCAGCCCACACAATTTCGAAGCTTTCTTT
>TRBV6-5|few|15|TRBD1|TRBJ1-3
CASSYRGQPGNTIYF
TGTGCCAGCAGTTACCGGGGACAGCCGGGGAACACCATATATTTT
>TRBV4-2|-|14|-|TRBJ1-1
CASSPYLGDTEAFF
TGTGCCAGCAGCCCTTACCTGGGAGACACTGAAGCTTTCTTT
>TRBV29-1|-|12|-|TRBJ1-1
CSVDPGNTEAFF
TGCAGCGTTGACCCAGGGAACACTGAAGCTTTCTTT
>TRBV2|-|14|-|TRBJ2-5
CASSGPVYQETQYF
TGTGCCAGCAGTGGGCCCGTGTACCAAGAGACCCAGTACTTC
>TRBV7-8|-|15|-|TRBJ2-1
CASSLKDSAYNEQFF
TGTGCCAGCAGCTTAAAAGATTCGGCCTACAATGAGCAGTTCTTC
>TRBV5-1|-|13|-|TRBJ2-5
CASSGTLQETQYF
TGCGCCAGCAGCGGGACACTCCAAGAGACCCAGTACTTC
>TRBV9|-|16|-|TRBJ1-1
CASSVGRFQGGTEAFF
TGTGCCAGCAGCGTAGGCCGTTTCCAGGGCGGGACTGAAGCTTTCTTT
>TRBV5-1|few|14|TRBD1|TRBJ1-2
CASSRDRAEYGYTF
TGCGCCAGCAGCCGGGACAGGGCGGAGTATGGCTACACCTTC
>TRBV20-1|few|17|-|TRBJ2-1
CSARDFPGASSYNEQFF
TGCAGTGCTAGAGATTTCCCAGGAGCGAGCTCCTACAATGAGCAGTTCTTC
>TRBV7-2|-|14|-|TRBJ2-4
CASSPMGGRNIQYF
TGTGCCAGCAGCCCTATGGGGGGCCGGAACATTCAGTACTTC
>TRBV7-2|many|15|TRBD2|TRBJ2-1
CASSLVAGGYGEQFF
TGTGCCAGCAGCTTAGTAGCGGGGGGGTATGGTGAGCAGTTCTTC
>TRBV20-1|few|16|TRBD2|TRBJ2-1
CSARLDGSGGAAEQFF
TGCAGTGCTAGGCTCGACGGTAGCGGGGGGGCCGCTGAGCAGTTCTTC
>TRBV6-5|-|12|-|TRBJ2-1
CASSPDGNEQFF
TGTGCCAGCAGTCCGGACGGCAATGAGCAGTTCTTC
>TRBV2|-|17|-|TRBJ2-3
CASTPPRAGPRSDTQYF
TGTGCCAGCACCCCCCCCCGGGCGGGGCCCCGGTCAGATACGCAGTATTTT
>TRBV12-3/TRBV12-4|few|14|-|TRBJ2-7
CASSLFLPSYEQYF
TGTGCCAGCAGTTTATTTTTGCCGTCGTACGAGCAGTACTTC
>TRBV7-6|-|17|-|TRBJ2-2
CASSLEWELTNTGELFF
TGTGCCAGCAGCTTAGAGTGGGAGTTAACGAACACCGGGGAGCTGTTTTTT